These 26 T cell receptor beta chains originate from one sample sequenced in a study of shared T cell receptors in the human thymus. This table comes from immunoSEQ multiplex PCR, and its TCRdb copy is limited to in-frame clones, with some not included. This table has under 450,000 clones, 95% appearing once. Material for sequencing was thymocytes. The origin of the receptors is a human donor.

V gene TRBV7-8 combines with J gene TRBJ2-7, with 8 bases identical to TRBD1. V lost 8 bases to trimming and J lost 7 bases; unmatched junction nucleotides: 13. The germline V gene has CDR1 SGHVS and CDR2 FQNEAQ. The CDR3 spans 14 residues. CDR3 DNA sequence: TGTGCCAGCTCGTGGTCAGGGGGCTATAAAGAGCAGTACTTC. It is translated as CASSWSGGYKEQYF.

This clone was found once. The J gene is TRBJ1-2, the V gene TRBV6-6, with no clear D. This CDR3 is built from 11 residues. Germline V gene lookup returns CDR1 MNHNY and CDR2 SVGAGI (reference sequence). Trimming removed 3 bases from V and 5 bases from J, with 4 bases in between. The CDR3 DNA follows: TGTGCCAGCAGTTATCCGTATGGCTACACCTTC. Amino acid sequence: CASSYPYGYTF.

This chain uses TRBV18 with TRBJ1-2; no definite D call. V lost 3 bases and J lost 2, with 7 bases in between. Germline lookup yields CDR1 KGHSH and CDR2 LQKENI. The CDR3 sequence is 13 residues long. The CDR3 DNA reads TGTGCCAGCTCACCCGCCATAAACTATGGCTACACCTTC. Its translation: CASSPAINYGYTF.

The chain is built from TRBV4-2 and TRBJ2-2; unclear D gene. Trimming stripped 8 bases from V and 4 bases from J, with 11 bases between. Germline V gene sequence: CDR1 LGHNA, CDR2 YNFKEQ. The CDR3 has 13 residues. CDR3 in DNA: TGTGCCAGCGGGCGTTCGGGCACCGGGGAGCTGTTTTTT. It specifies CASGRSGTGELFF.

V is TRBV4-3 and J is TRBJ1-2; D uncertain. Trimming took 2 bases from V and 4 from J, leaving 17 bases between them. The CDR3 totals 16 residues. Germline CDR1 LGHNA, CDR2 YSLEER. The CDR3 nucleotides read TGCGCCAGCAGCCAAAGTTCCGGGAATGGAACCTATGGCTACACCTTC. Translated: CASSQSSGNGTYGYTF.

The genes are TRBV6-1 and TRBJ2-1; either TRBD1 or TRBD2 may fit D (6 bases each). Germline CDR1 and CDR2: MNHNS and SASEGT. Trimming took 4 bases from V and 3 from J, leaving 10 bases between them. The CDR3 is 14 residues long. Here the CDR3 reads CASSGKGGYNEQFF. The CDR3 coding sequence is TGTGCCAGCAGTGGTAAGGGGGGCTACAATGAGCAGTTCTTC.

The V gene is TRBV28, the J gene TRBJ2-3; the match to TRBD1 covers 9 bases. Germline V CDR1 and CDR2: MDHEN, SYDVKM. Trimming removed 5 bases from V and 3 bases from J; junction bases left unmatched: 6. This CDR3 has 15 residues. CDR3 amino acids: CASSTRQGVTDTQYF. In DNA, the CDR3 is TGTGCCAGCAGTACCCGACAGGGGGTAACAGATACGCAGTATTTT.

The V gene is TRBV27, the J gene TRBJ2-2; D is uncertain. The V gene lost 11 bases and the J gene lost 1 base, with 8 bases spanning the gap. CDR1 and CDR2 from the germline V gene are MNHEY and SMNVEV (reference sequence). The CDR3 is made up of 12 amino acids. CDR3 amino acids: CAVRRNTGELFF. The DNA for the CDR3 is TGTGCCGTACGGCGGAACACCGGGGAGCTGTTTTTT.

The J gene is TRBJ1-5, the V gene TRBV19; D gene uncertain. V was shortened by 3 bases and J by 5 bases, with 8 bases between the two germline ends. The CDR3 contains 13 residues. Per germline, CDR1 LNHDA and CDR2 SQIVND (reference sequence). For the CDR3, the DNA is TGTGCCAGTAGTATCGGGCAATATCAGCCCCAGCATTTT. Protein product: CASSIGQYQPQHF. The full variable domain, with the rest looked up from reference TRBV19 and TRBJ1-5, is DGGITQSPKYLFRKEGQNVTLSCEQNLNHDAMYWYRQDPGQGLRLIYYSQIVNDFQKGDIAEGYSVSREKKESFPLTVTSAQKNPTAFYLCASSIGQYQPQHFGDGTRLSIL.

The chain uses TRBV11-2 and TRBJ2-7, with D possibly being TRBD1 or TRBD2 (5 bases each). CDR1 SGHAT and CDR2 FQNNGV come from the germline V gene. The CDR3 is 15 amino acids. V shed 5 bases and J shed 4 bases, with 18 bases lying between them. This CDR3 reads CASSQTGTLGYEQYF. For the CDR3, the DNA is TGTGCCAGCAGCCAAACCGGGACGTTAGGGTACGAGCAGTACTTC.

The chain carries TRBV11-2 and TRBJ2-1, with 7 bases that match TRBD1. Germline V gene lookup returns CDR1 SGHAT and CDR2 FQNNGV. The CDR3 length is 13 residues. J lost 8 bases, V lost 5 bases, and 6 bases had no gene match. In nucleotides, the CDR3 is TGTGCCAGCAGCCGTGACAGGGTATATGAGCAGTTCTTC. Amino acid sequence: CASSRDRVYEQFF. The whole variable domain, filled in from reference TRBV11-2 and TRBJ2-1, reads EAGVAQSPRYKIIEKRQSVAFWCNPISGHATLYWYQQILGQGPKLLIQFQNNGVVDDSQLPKDRFSAERLKGVDSTLKIQPAKLEDSAVYLCASSRDRVYEQFFGPGTRLTVL.

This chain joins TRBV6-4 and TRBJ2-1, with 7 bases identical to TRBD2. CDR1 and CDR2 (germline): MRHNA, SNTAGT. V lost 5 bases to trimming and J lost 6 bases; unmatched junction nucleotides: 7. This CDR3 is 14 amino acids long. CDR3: CASSPREWSNEQFF. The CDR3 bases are TGTGCCAGCAGTCCGCGGGAGTGGTCCAATGAGCAGTTCTTC.

CDR3 sequence: CASSEVCGGGKYEQYF. The CDR3 region has the DNA TGTGCCAGCAGTGAAGTATGCGGAGGGGGCAAGTACGAGCAGTACTTC. The chain has TRBV6-1 and TRBJ2-7; a possible D gene is TRBD1 (7 bases). The V end lost 1 base, the J end lost 4 bases, and 17 bases lay between the germline ends. The CDR3 spans 16 residues. CDR1 and CDR2 from the germline V gene are MNHNS and SASEGT.

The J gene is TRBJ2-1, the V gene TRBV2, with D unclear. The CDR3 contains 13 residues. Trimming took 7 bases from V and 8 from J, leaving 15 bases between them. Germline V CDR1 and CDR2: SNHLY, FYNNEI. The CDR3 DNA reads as TGTGCCAGCAAACAACCCGACCCGCATGAGCAGTTCTTC. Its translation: CASKQPDPHEQFF.

The CDR3: CASSQAPSEISDTQYF. The CDR3 region has the DNA TGTGCCAGCAGCCAAGCGCCTAGCGAGATATCAGATACGCAGTATTTT. V usage is TRBV14 and J usage is TRBJ2-3; D is perhaps TRBD2 (6 bases). Trimming cost V 1 base and J 4 bases, with 15 bases left between them. The CDR3 spans 16 residues. The V gene's germline CDR1 is SGHDN and CDR2 FVKESK.

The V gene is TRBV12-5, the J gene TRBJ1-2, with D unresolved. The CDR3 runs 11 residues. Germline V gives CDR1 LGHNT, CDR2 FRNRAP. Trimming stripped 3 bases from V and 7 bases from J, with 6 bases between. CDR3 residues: CASGFEGGYTF. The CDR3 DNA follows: TGTGCTAGTGGTTTCGAGGGTGGCTACACCTTC.

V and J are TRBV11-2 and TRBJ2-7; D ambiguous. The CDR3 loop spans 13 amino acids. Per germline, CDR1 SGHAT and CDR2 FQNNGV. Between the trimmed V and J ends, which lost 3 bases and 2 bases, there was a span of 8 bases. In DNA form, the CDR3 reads TGTGCCAGCAGCTTGGACCGAGCCTACGAGCAGTACTTC. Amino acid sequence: CASSLDRAYEQYF.

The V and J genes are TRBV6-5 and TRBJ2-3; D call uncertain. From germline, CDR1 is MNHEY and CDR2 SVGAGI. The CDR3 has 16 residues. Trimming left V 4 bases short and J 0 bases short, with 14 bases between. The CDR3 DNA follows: TGTGCCAGCAGTTCCTCGAGGCGGCTAAGCACAGATACGCAGTATTTT. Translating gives CASSSSRRLSTDTQYF.

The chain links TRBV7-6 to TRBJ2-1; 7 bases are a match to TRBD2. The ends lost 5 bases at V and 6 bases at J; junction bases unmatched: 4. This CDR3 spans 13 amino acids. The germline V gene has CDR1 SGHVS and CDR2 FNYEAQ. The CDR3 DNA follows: TGTGCCAGCAGCGCACTAGCGAGCAATGAGCAGTTCTTC. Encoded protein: CASSALASNEQFF.

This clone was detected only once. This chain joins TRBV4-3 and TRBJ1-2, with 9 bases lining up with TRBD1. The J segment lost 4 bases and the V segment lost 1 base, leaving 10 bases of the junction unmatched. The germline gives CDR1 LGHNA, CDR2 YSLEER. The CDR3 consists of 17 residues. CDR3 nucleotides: TGCGCCAGCAGCCAAGTCAAGGGAGGACAGGGGCGCTATGGCTACACCTTC. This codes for CASSQVKGGQGRYGYTF.

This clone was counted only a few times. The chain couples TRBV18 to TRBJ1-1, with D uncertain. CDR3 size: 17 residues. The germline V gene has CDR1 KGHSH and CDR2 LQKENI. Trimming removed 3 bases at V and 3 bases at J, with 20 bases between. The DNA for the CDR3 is TGTGCCAGCTCACCTTCAGAGTTTGGCCCCCAGTACACTGAAGCTTTCTTT. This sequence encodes CASSPSEFGPQYTEAFF.

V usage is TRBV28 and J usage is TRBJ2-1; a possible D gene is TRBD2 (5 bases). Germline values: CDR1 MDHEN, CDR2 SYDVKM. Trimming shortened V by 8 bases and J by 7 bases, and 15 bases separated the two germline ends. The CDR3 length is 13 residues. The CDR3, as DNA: TGTGCCAGCCTCCTTTGGGAGTCTAATGAGCAGTTCTTC. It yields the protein CASLLWESNEQFF.

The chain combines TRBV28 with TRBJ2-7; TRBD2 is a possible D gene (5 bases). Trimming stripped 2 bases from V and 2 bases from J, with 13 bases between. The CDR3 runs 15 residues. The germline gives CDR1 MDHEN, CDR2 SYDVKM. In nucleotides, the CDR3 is TGTGCCAGCAGTTTAAAGGTTAGCGAGACCTACGAGCAGTACTTC. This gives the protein CASSLKVSETYEQYF.

The CDR3 loop reads CASSPGDTQYF. Here the CDR3 DNA reads TGTGCCAGCAGCCCTGGAGATACGCAGTATTTT. The genes are TRBV11-3 and TRBJ2-3; D not resolved. CDR3 size: 11 residues. Germline V gene sequence: CDR1 SGHNT, CDR2 YENEEA. Trimming pared 5 bases from V and 5 bases from J, leaving 5 bases between.

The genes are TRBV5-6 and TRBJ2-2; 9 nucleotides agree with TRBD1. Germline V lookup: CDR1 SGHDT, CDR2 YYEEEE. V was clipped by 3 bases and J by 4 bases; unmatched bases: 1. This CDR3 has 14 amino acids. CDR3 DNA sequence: TGTGCCAGCAGCTCGGACAGGGGCACCGGGGAGCTGTTTTTT. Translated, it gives CASSSDRGTGELFF.

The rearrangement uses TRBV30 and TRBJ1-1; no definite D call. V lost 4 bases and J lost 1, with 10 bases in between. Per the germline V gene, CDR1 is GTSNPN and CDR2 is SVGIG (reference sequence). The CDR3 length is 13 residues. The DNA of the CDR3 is TGTGCCTGGAATTGGTCTCAGAACACTGAAGCTTTCTTT. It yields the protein CAWNWSQNTEAFF.